This TCR beta chain stems from a study of blood T cell repertoires in COVID-19. Across the study: COVID-19 samples, acute and convalescent, were from the United States, Italy and Spain. Sources were T cells, B-cell-depleted T cells, or PBMCs; the material itself was cDNA or gDNA.

One Seattle source followed patients from active infection through their disease course. Germline CDR1 reads SGHAT; CDR2 reads FQNNGV. The junction had 3 bases not matched to a gene; V was cut back by 2 bases and J by 5 bases. This CDR3 has 15 amino acids. Methods used by the authors: Amplifying reference gene primers gave estimates of nucleated cell counts. Produced via immunoSEQ multiplex PCR; TCRdb's table is partial and in-frame only. That table supplies the V and J calls and clone size; D and trimming were determined from the DNA. This sample yields approximately 88,000 clones, of which approximately 80% are seen a single time; about 5.7% belongs to the top ten.

The TCR sequence derives from a man between 65 and 85 years old with COVID-19, enrolled during active disease. The sequenced material came from peripheral blood. The V gene is TRBV11-2, the J gene TRBJ2-5; TRBD2 matches at 12 bases. The CDR3 sequence: CASSLLAGGTETQYF. The CDR3 DNA reads TGTGCCAGCAGCTTACTAGCGGGGGGGACGGAGACCCAGTACTTC.